What follows are 18 T cell receptor beta chains derived from one specimen sequenced in a study of Graves' ophthalmopathy and Graves' hyperthyroidism. Investigators amplified TCR beta CDR3 regions from RNA transcripts. The first-round RT-PCR employed HTBI primers together with the Qiagen OneStep RT-PCR kit. A multiplex PCR was then performed as the second round. A single record per CDR3 protein comes from TCRdb applying MiXCR to the multiplex PCR reads. The sample consists of about 740,000 distinct CDR3 sequences, approximately 40% of them appearing once. Sequenced: peripheral blood. The receptors derive from an adult man with Graves' ophthalmopathy.

The chain employs TRBV10-1 and TRBJ2-2, with D possibly matching TRBD1 (6 bases). V lost 5 bases and J 5 bases, leaving 21 bases between the germline ends. Germline assignment: CDR1 WNHNN and CDR2 SYGVQD (reference sequence). The CDR3 totals 17 residues. The CDR3 coding sequence is TGCGCCAGCAGTAACTCGAAAGGGGGAGTAAAAACCGGGGAGCTGTTTTTT. Residues: CASSNSKGGVKTGELFF.

The chain joins TRBV6-6 to TRBJ1-4; a weak D match, TRBD1 (6 bases). There are 15 residues in the CDR3. Germline V gene lookup returns CDR1 MNHNY and CDR2 SVGAGI (reference sequence). V was cut by 8 bases and J by 4 bases, with 17 bases left in between. CDR3 nucleotides: TGTGCCAGCGGACGGACAGCTAGGGATAATGAAAAACTGTTTTTT. Protein product: CASGRTARDNEKLFF.

This rearrangement joins TRBV12-5 to TRBJ1-5, with no clear D. V was pared by 4 bases and J by 9 bases, with 10 bases between. Germline V gene lookup returns CDR1 LGHNT and CDR2 FRNRAP. This CDR3 contains 12 residues. The CDR3 coding sequence is TGTGCTAGTGGTTCAGACCGGGGGCCCCAGCATTTT. The encoded protein is CASGSDRGPQHF.

The DNA of the CDR3 is TGTGCCAGCAGTTCCATGTGGGGAGTGAACACTGAAGCTTTCTTT. Translation gives CASSSMWGVNTEAFF. This chain connects TRBV6-5 to TRBJ1-1; D gene ambiguous. The CDR3 covers 15 residues. The V gene lost 4 bases and the J gene lost 0 bases, with 12 bases spanning the gap. The germline CDR1 and CDR2 sequences are MNHEY and SVGAGI.

The chain recombines TRBV2 with TRBJ2-3; tentatively, D is TRBD2 (5 bases). The CDR3 is 13 residues long. Trimming shortened V by 5 bases and J by 2 bases, and 8 bases separated the two germline ends. Germline V gene sequence: CDR1 SNHLY, CDR2 FYNNEI. This CDR3 is CASSRELTDTQYF. CDR3 DNA sequence: TGTGCCAGCAGTCGGGAACTCACAGATACGCAGTATTTT.

This chain connects TRBV25-1 to TRBJ2-5, with 8 bases lining up with TRBD2. The CDR3 spans 14 residues. Germline values: CDR1 MGHDK, CDR2 SYGVNS. The CDR3 nucleotides read TGTGCTAGGCACGGGGGGGGGTACCAAGAGACCCAGTACTTC. This codes for CARHGGGYQETQYF.

This clonotype was found a few times. The rearrangement uses TRBV19 and TRBJ2-2; 8 bases fit TRBD1. The germline gives CDR1 LNHDA, CDR2 SQIVND (reference sequence). The CDR3 sequence is 16 residues long. V was clipped by 7 bases and J by 0 bases; unmatched bases: 7. CDR3 sequence (DNA): TGTGCCAGTATCTCTGCAGGGGGCGCGAACACCGGGGAGCTGTTTTTT. Its translation: CASISAGGANTGELFF.

This clonotype has ten or more counts. The rearrangement joins TRBV7-2 to TRBJ2-7; TRBD2 matches 9 bases. The V gene's germline CDR1 is SGHTA and CDR2 FQGNSA. The CDR3 runs to 15 residues. With 5 bases clipped from V and 2 bases from J, the junction kept 7 bases outside the gene matches. The CDR3 is CASSQLAGATYEQYF. Written as DNA, the CDR3 is TGTGCCAGCAGCCAATTAGCGGGAGCAACCTACGAGCAGTACTTC. The entire variable domain, with the rest obtained from reference TRBV7-2 and TRBJ2-7, is as follows: GAGVSQSPSNKVTEKGKDVELRCDPISGHTALYWYRQSLGQGLEFLIYFQGNSAPDKSGLPSDRFSAERTGGSVSTLTIQRTQQEDSAVYLCASSQLAGATYEQYFGPGTRLTVT.

With respect to this clonotype: It may be a read error: a sequence one base away is much more abundant. The rearrangement joins TRBV10-2 to TRBJ2-5; perhaps TRBD2 as D (5 bases). The CDR3 totals 13 residues. The germline CDR1 and CDR2 sequences are WSHSY and SAAADI. The CDR3 loop is CASSLRAEVTRYF. The DNA of the CDR3 is TGTGCCAGCAGTTTGCGGGCCGAGGTGACCCGGTACTTC.

This clonotype was observed a few times. This chain joins TRBV7-9 and TRBJ2-7, with D perhaps TRBD2 (6 bases). Germline lookup yields CDR1 SEHNR and CDR2 FQNEAQ (reference sequence). The CDR3 has 16 amino acids. Trimming took off 5 bases at V and 0 bases at J, with 17 bases between the two ends. The CDR3 sequence: CASSPPLGRDSYEQYF. CDR3 in DNA: TGTGCCAGCAGCCCACCCTTGGGGCGGGACTCCTACGAGCAGTACTTC.

Concerning this clonotype: One end of the junction does not line up with germline, which may come from a read error. The chain uses TRBV5-1 and TRBJ2-7; 7 bases align to TRBD1. Germline CDR1 is SGHRS and CDR2 is YFSETQ. The CDR3 totals 15 residues. In DNA form, the CDR3 reads TGCGCCAGCAGCTTGGATGCGACAGGGCACTACGAGCAGTGCTTC. Residues: CASSLDATGHYEQCF.

The count of this clonotype is one. The CDR3 does not close with the conserved phenylalanine or tryptophan, likely indicating a read error. The DNA of the CDR3 is TGTGCCAGCAGCCTGCGGACAGGGCTTGAAGCTTTCCTT. Its translation is CASSLRTGLEAFL. This chain uses TRBV19 with TRBJ1-1, with 8 bases identical to TRBD1. The CDR3 loop spans 13 amino acids. V trimming: 9 bases; J trimming: 7 bases; junction bases outside the gene matches: 10. Germline loops: CDR1 LNHDA, CDR2 SQIVND (reference sequence).

The chain uses TRBV20-1 and TRBJ2-7; the match to TRBD1 covers 7 bases. Unmatched junction bases numbered 6, after V lost 2 bases and J lost 5 bases. This CDR3 has 13 amino acids. Germline loops: CDR1 DFQATT, CDR2 SNEGSKA (reference sequence). The CDR3 region is CSARKDTGDEQYF. CDR3 bases: TGCAGTGCTAGAAAAGATACAGGGGACGAGCAGTACTTC.

This clonotype showed up just a few times. The chain has TRBV5-1 and TRBJ2-3; D remains ambiguous. The ends were cut back, 4 bases at V and 4 bases at J, with 13 bases in the middle. This CDR3 is built from 14 residues. Germline V CDR1 and CDR2: SGHRS, YFSETQ. CDR3 in amino acids: CASSPEVGSDTQYF. CDR3 in DNA: TGCGCCAGCAGCCCCGAAGTGGGGTCAGATACGCAGTATTTT. Together with reference TRBV5-1 and TRBJ2-3, the CDR3 gives the full variable domain: KAGVTQTPRYLIKTRGQQVTLSCSPISGHRSVSWYQQTPGQGLQFLFEYFSETQRNKGNFPGRFSGRQFSNSRSEMNVSTLELGDSALYLCASSPEVGSDTQYFGPGTRLTVL.

This chain joins TRBV7-9 and TRBJ2-2; possible D gene TRBD1, 6 bases. The germline CDR1 and CDR2 sequences are SEHNR and FQNEAQ (reference sequence). The CDR3 spans 15 residues. Between the trimmed V and J ends, which lost 5 bases and 3 bases, there was a span of 13 bases. The CDR3 bases are TGTGCCAGCAGCCAAGGGGCAGGGGACACCGGGGAGCTGTTTTTT. It yields the protein CASSQGAGDTGELFF.

The chain employs TRBV19 and TRBJ2-6, with a tentative D call TRBD1 (6 bases). The ends were cut back, 4 bases at V and 2 bases at J, with 12 bases in the middle. Germline CDR1 and CDR2: LNHDA and SQIVND (reference sequence). The CDR3 sequence is 16 residues long. The CDR3 here is CASSKPSGAGANVLTF. As DNA, the CDR3 is TGTGCCAGTAGTAAGCCCTCAGGGGCTGGGGCCAACGTCCTGACTTTC.

The genes are TRBV20-1 and TRBJ2-5; D is ambiguous. The germline CDR1 and CDR2 sequences are DFQATT and SNEGSKA (reference sequence). V was cut by 0 bases and J by 7 bases, with 12 bases left in between. This CDR3 is 13 amino acids long. The CDR3 spells CSARDSAKWTQYF. Written as DNA, the CDR3 is TGCAGTGCTAGAGATTCAGCTAAATGGACCCAGTACTTC.

The chain joins TRBV5-1 to TRBJ1-1; TRBD1 matches 10 bases. The CDR3 totals 15 residues. Germline loops: CDR1 SGHRS, CDR2 YFSETQ. The trim removed 3 bases at V and 3 bases at J, leaving 5 bases unmatched. The CDR3 loop is CASSWGGTGDTEAFF. CDR3 bases: TGCGCCAGCAGCTGGGGAGGGACAGGGGACACTGAAGCTTTCTTT.